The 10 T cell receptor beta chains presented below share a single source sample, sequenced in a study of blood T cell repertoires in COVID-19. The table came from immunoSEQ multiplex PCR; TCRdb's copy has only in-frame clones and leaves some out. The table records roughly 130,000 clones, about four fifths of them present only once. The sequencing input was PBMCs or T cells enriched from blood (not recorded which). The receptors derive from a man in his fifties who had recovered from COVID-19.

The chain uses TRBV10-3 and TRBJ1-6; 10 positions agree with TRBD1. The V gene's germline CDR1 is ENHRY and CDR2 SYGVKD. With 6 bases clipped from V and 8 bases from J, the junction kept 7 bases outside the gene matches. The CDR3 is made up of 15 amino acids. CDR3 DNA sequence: TGTGCCATCAGCTTGGACAGGGGGAATTATTCACCCCTCCACTTT. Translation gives CAISLDRGNYSPLHF.

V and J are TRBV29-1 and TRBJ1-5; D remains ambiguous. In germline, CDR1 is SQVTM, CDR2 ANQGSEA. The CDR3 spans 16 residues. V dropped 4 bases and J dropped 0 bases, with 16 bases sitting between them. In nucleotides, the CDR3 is TGCAGCGTTGGAGACTCATACGCTAATAGCAATCAGCCCCAGCATTTT. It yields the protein CSVGDSYANSNQPQHF.

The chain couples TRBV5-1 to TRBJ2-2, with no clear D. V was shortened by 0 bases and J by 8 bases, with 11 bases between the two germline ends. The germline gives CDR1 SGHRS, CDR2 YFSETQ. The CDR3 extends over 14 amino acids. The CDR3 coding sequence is TGCGCCAGCAGCTTGGGACATCCTACGGGGGAGCTGTTTTTT. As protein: CASSLGHPTGELFF.

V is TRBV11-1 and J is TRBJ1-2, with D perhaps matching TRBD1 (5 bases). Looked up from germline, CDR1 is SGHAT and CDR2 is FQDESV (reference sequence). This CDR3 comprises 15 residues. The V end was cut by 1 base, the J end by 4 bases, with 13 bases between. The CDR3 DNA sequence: TGTGCCAGCAGCTTAGGCACAGGTTTGGGCTATGGCTACACCTTC. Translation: CASSLGTGLGYGYTF. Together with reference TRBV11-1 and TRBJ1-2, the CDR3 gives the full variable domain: EAEVAQSPRYKITEKSQAVAFWCDPISGHATLYWYRQILGQGPELLVQFQDESVVDDSQLPKDRFSAERLKGVDSTLKIQPAELGDSAMYLCASSLGTGLGYGYTFGSGTRLTVV.

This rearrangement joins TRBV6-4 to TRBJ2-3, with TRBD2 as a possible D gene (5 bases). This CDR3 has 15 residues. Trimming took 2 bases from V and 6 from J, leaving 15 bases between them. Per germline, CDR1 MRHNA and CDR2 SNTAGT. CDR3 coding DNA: TGTGCCAGCAGTGACAAGAGCGGCTCGGGGGATACGCAGTATTTT. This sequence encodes CASSDKSGSGDTQYF.

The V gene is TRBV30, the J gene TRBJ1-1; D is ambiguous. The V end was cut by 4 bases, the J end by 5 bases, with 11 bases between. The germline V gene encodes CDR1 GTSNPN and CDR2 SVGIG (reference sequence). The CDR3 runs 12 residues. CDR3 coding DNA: TGTGCCTGGAACGTATTGAGGACTGAAGCTTTCTTT. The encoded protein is CAWNVLRTEAFF.

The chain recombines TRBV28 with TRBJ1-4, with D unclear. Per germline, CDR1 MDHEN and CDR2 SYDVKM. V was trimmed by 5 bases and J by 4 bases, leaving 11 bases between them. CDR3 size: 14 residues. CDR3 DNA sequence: TGTGCCAGCAGTATCCCGTCTGTTAATGAAAAACTGTTTTTT. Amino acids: CASSIPSVNEKLFF. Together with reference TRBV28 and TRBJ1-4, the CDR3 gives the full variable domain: DVKVTQSSRYLVKRTGEKVFLECVQDMDHENMFWYRQDPGLGLRLIYFSYDVKMKEKGDIPEGYSVSREKKERFSLILESASTNQTSMYLCASSIPSVNEKLFFGSGTQLSVL.

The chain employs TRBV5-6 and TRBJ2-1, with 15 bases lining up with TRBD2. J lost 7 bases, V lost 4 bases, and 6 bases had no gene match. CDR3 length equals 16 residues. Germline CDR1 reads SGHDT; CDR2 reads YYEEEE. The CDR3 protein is CASSRTSGGAKNEQFF. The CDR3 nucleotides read TGTGCCAGCAGCCGGACTAGCGGGGGGGCGAAGAATGAGCAGTTCTTC.

The CDR3 is CASSPRDRGPHEQYF. DNA for the CDR3: TGCGCCAGCAGCCCCCGGGACAGGGGGCCTCACGAGCAGTACTTC. The rearrangement joins TRBV5-1 to TRBJ2-7, with 12 bases identical to TRBD1. The V and J ends lost 4 bases and 5 bases, in that order; junction bases with no gene match: 7. This CDR3 has 15 residues. Germline V gene sequence: CDR1 SGHRS, CDR2 YFSETQ.

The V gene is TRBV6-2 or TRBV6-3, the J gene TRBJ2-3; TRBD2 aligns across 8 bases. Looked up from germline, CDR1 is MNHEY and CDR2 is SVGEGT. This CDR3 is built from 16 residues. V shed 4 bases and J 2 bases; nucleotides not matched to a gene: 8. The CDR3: CASSLSGGLITDTQYF. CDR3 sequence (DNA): TGTGCCAGCAGTTTAAGCGGGGGCCTCATCACAGATACGCAGTATTTT.